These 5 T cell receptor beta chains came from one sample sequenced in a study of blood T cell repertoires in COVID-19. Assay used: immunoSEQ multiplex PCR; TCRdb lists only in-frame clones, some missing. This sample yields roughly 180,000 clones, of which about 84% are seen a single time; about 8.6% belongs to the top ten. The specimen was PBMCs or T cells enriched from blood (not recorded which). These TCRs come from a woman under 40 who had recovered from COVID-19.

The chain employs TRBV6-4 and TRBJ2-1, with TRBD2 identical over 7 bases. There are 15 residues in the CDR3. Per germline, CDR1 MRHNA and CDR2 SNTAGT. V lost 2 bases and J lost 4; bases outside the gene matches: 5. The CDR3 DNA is TGTGCCAGCAGTGACACTAGCGAGAATTACAATGAGCAGTTCTTC. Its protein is CASSDTSENYNEQFF.

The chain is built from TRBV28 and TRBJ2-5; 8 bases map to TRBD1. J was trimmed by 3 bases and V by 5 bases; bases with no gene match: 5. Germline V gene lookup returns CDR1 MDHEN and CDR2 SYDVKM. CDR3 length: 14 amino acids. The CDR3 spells CASSPTTGEETQYF. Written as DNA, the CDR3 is TGTGCCAGCAGTCCGACGACAGGGGAAGAGACCCAGTACTTC.

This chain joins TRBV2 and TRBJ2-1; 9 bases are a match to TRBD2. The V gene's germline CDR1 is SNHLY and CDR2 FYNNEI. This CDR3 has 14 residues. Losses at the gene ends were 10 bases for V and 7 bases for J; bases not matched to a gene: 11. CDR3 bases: TGTGCCACCCGGGGCGGGAGGGCTCGGAATGAGCAGTTCTTC. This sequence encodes CATRGGRARNEQFF.

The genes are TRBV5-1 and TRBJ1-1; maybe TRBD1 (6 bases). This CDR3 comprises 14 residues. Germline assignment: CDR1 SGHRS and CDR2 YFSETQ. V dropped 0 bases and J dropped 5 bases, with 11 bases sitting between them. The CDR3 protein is CASSLDRVDTEAFF. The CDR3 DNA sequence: TGCGCCAGCAGCTTGGACAGGGTCGATACTGAAGCTTTCTTT.

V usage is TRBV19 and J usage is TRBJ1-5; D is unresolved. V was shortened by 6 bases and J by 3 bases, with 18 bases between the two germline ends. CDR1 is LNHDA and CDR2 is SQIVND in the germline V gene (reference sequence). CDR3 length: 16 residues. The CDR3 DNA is TGTGCCAGTAGGAGGGCGGAGGGAGTGAACAATCAGCCCCAGCATTTT. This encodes CASRRAEGVNNQPQHF.